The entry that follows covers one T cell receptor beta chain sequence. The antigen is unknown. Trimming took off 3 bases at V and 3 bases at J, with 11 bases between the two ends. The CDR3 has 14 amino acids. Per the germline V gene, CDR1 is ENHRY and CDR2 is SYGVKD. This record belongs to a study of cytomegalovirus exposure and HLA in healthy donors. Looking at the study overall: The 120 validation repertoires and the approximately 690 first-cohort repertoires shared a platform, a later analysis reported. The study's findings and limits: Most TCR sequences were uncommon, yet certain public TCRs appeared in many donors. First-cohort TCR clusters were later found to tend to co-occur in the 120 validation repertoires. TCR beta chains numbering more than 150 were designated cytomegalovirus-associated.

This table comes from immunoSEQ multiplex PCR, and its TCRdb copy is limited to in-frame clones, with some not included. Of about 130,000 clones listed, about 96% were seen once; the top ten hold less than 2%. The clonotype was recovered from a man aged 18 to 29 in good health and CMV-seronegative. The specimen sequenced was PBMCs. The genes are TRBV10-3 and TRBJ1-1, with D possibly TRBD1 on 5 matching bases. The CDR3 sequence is CAISDFGGDTEAFF. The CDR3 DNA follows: TGTGCCATCAGTGATTTCGGGGGGGACACTGAAGCTTTCTTT.